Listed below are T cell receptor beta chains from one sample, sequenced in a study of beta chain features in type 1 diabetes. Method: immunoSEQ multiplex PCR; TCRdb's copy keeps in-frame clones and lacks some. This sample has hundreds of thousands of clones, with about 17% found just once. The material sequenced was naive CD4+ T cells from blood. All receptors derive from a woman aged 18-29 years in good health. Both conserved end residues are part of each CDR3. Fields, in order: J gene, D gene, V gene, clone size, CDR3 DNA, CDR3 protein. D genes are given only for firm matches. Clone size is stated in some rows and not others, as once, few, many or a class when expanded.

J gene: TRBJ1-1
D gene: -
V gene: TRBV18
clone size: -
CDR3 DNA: TGTGCCAGCTCACCGTGGCAACTGAACACTGAAGCTTTCTTT
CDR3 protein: CASSPWQLNTEAFF

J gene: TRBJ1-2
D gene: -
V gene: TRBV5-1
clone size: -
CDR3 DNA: TGCGCCAGCAAAAGGGATTGGGCGGGACCTAACTATGGCTACACCTTC
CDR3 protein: CASKRDWAGPNYGYTF

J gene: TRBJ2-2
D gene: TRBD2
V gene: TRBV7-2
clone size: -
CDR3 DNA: TGTGCCAGCAGCCGCCGTGGACTAGCGGTTAACACCGGGGAGCTGTTTTTT
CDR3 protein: CASSRRGLAVNTGELFF

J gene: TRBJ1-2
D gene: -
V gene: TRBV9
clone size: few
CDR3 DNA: TGTGCCAGCAGCGCCCATAGGGGCACAGGGAACTATGGCTACACCTTC
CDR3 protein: CASSAHRGTGNYGYTF

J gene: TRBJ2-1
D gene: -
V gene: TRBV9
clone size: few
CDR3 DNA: TGTGCCAGCAGCGTAGCCCCCGTGGTTCGCAACAATGAGCAGTTCTTC
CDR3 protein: CASSVAPVVRNNEQFF

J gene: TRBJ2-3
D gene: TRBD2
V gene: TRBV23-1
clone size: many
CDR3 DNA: TGCGCCAGCAGTCGGCGGGAGAAGTCAGATACGCAGTATTTT
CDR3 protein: CASSRREKSDTQYF

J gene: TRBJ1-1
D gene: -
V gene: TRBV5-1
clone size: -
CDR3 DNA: TGCGCCAGCAGCTTCCGAGGGGAGATGAACACTGAAGCTTTCTTT
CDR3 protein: CASSFRGEMNTEAFF

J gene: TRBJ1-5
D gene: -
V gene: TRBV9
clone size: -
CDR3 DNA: TGTGCCAGCAGCGTCCAGTCAGATCAGCCCCAGCATTTT
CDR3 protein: CASSVQSDQPQHF

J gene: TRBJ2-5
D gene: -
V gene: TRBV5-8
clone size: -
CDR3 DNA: TGTGCCAGCAGCTTAGGGGTACAAGAGACCCAGTACTTC
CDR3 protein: CASSLGVQETQYF

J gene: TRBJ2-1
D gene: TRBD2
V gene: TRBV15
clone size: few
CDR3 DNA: TGTGCCACCAGCGGCCAGGAAGGACTAGCGGGAGGGTGGAATGAGCAGTTCTTC
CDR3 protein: CATSGQEGLAGGWNEQFF

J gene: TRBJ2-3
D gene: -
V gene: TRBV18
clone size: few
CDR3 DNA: TGTGCCAGCTCCACCGTAGGGGGGCTCGGAGATACGCAGTATTTT
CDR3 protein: CASSTVGGLGDTQYF

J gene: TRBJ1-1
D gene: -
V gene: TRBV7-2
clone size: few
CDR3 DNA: TGTGCCAGCAGCTTAGTGCTGACAGCACGAACTGAAGCTTTCTTT
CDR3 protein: CASSLVLTARTEAFF

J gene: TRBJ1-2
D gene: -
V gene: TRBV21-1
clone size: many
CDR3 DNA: TGTGCCAGCAGCAAAGCGGGGGAAGGCTACACCTTC
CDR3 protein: CASSKAGEGYTF

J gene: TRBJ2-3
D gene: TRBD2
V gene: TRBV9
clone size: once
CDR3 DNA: TGTGCCAGCAGCGACGCGGGACTAGCGGGAGCCACGCAGTATTTT
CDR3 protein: CASSDAGLAGATQYF

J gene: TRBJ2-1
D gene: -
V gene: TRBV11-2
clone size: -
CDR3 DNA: TGTGCCAGCTCAAGCGGTCCCTACAATGAGCAGTTCTTC
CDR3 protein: CASSSGPYNEQFF

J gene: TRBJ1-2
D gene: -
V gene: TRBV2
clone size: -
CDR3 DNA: TGTGCCAGCAGTGACAGGGGAGGTTATGGCTACACCTTC
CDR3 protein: CASSDRGGYGYTF

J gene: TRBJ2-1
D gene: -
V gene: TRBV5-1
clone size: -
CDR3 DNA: TGCGCCAGCAGCACCGGACAGAGCTACAATGAGCAGTTCTTC
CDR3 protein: CASSTGQSYNEQFF

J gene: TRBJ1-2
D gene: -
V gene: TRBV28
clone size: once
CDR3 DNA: TGTGCCCTTGCAACTAAGATGTATGGCTACACCTTC
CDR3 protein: CALATKMYGYTF

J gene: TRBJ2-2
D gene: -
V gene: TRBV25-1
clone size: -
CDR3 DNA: TGTGCCAGCCCGGACTCGACGTTCGCGAACACCGGGGAGCTGTTTTTT
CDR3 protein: CASPDSTFANTGELFF

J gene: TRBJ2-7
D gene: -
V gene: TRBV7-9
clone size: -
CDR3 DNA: TGTGCCAGCAGCTTAGCGGGAATCGACTCCGAGCAGTACTTC
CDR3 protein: CASSLAGIDSEQYF

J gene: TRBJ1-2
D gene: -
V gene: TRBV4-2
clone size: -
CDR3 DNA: TGTGCCAGCAGCCAAACGGCAGCGCGATACTATGGCTACACCTTC
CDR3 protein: CASSQTAARYYGYTF

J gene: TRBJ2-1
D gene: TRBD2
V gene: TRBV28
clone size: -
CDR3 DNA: TGTGCCAGCTGGCCTAGCGGGAGCTTGTCCTACAATGAGCAGTTCTTC
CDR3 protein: CASWPSGSLSYNEQFF

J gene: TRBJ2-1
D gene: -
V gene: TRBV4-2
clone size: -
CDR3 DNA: TGTGCCAGCAGCCGGGACGTCTCCTACAATGAGCAGTTCTTC
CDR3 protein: CASSRDVSYNEQFF

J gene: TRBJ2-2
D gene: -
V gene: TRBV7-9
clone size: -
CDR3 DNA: TGTGCCAGCAGCCCCTACACGTATAGCGACTACACCGGGGAGCTGTTTTTT
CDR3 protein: CASSPYTYSDYTGELFF

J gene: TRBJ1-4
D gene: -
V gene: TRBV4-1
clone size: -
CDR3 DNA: TGCGCCAGCAGCCAAGTTGGGGGCCCTTGGGGCAGACTTAATGAAAAACTGTTTTTT
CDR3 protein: CASSQVGGPWGRLNEKLFF

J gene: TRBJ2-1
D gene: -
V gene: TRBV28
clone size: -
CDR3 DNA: TGTGCCAGCAGTCCGGGGGATGCCTACAATGAGCAGTTCTTC
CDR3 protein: CASSPGDAYNEQFF

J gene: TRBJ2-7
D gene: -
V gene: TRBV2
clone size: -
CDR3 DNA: TGTGCCAGCAGTGCCCCCGGAGCAAAAGGCTACGAGCAGTACTTC
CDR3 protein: CASSAPGAKGYEQYF

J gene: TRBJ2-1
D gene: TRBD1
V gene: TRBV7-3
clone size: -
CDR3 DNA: TGTGCCAGCAGCTCCGGGACAGGGGCCTACAATGAGCAGTTCTTC
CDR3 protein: CASSSGTGAYNEQFF

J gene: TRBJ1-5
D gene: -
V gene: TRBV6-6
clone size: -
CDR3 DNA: TGTGCCAGCAGTTACTCCATGGGGGCCAATCAGCCCCAGCATTTT
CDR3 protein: CASSYSMGANQPQHF

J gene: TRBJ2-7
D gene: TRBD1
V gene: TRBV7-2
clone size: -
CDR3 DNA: TGTGCCAGCAGCTTAGGTGGGACAGGATTCGGGTACTTC
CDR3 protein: CASSLGGTGFGYF

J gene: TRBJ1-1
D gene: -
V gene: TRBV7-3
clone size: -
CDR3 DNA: TGTGCCAGCAGCTGGGGGACTGAAGCTTTCTTT
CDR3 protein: CASSWGTEAFF

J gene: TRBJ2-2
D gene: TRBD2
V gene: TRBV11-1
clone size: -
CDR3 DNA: TGTGCCAGCCTAGCGGGTAACACCGGGGAGCTGTTTTTT
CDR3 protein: CASLAGNTGELFF

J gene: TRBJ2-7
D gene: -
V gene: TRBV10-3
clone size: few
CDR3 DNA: TGTGCCATCCGGTCCGACATCTACGAGCAGTACTTC
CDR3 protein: CAIRSDIYEQYF

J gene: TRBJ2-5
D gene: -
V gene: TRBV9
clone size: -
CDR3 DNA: TGTGCCAGCAGCGTAACCAGCCAAGAGACCCAGTACTTC
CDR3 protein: CASSVTSQETQYF

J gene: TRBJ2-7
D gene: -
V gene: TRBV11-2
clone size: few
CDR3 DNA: TGTGCCAGCAGCCCACTAACCGTTCTTTGGGGTGAGCAGTACTTC
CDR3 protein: CASSPLTVLWGEQYF

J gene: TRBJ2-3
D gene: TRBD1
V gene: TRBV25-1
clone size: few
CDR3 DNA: TGTGCCAGCAGTGACCCGACAGGGGATTACACAGATACGCAGTATTTT
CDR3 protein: CASSDPTGDYTDTQYF

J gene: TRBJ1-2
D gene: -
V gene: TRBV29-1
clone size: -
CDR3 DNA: TGCAGCGTTGACAGACCTTCGCGGGGCTACACCTTC
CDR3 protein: CSVDRPSRGYTF

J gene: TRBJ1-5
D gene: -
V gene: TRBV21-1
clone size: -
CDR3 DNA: TGTGCCAGCAGCAAAGCGGAAGAGAGCAATCAGCCCCAGCATTTT
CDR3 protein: CASSKAEESNQPQHF

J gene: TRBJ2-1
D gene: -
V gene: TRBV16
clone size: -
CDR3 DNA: TGTGCCAGCAGCGACCGGGATGAGCAGTTCTTC
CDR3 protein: CASSDRDEQFF

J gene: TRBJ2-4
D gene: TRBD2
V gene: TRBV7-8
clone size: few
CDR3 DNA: TGTGCCAGCAGCTTAGGCGGGAGGGGAAACATTCAGTACTTC
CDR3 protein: CASSLGGRGNIQYF

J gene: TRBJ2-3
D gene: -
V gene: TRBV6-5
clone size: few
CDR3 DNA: TGTGCCAGCAGCACGTACGGCCTGGGGGATACGCAGTATTTT
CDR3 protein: CASSTYGLGDTQYF

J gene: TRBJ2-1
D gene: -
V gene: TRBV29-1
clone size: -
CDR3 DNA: TGCAGCGTGTCACGAATGTCTAATGAGCAGTTCTTC
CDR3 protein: CSVSRMSNEQFF

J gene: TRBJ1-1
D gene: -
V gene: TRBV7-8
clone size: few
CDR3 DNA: TGTGCCAGCAGCTTAGTAGTGGAGGGGAGACTGGGAGCTTTCTTT
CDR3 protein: CASSLVVEGRLGAFF

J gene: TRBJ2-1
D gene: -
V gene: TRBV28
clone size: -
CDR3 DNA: TGTGCCAGCGGCCTAATTGGTTCCTACAATGAGCAGTTCTTC
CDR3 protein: CASGLIGSYNEQFF

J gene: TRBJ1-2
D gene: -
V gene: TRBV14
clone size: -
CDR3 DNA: TGTGCCAGCAGCCAAGCCCGGGAAGGTTTCTATGGCTACACCTTC
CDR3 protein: CASSQAREGFYGYTF

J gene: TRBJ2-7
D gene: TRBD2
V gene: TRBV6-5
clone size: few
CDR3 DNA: TGTGCCAGCAGATCCGGACTAGCGGGAGTGAAGCAGTACTTC
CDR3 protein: CASRSGLAGVKQYF

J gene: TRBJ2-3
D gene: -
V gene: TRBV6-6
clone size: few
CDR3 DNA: TGTGCCAGCAGTGAAAGAGATACGCAGTATTTT
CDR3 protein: CASSERDTQYF

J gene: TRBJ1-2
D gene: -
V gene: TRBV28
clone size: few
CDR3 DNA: TGTGCCAGCAGTCGCCCCTCATCTAACTATGGCTACACCTTC
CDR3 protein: CASSRPSSNYGYTF

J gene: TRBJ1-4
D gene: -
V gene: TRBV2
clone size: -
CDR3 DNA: TGTGCCAGCACCCGACCGGGGGGCGTATGGGAAAAACTGCTTTTT
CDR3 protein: CASTRPGGVWEKLLF